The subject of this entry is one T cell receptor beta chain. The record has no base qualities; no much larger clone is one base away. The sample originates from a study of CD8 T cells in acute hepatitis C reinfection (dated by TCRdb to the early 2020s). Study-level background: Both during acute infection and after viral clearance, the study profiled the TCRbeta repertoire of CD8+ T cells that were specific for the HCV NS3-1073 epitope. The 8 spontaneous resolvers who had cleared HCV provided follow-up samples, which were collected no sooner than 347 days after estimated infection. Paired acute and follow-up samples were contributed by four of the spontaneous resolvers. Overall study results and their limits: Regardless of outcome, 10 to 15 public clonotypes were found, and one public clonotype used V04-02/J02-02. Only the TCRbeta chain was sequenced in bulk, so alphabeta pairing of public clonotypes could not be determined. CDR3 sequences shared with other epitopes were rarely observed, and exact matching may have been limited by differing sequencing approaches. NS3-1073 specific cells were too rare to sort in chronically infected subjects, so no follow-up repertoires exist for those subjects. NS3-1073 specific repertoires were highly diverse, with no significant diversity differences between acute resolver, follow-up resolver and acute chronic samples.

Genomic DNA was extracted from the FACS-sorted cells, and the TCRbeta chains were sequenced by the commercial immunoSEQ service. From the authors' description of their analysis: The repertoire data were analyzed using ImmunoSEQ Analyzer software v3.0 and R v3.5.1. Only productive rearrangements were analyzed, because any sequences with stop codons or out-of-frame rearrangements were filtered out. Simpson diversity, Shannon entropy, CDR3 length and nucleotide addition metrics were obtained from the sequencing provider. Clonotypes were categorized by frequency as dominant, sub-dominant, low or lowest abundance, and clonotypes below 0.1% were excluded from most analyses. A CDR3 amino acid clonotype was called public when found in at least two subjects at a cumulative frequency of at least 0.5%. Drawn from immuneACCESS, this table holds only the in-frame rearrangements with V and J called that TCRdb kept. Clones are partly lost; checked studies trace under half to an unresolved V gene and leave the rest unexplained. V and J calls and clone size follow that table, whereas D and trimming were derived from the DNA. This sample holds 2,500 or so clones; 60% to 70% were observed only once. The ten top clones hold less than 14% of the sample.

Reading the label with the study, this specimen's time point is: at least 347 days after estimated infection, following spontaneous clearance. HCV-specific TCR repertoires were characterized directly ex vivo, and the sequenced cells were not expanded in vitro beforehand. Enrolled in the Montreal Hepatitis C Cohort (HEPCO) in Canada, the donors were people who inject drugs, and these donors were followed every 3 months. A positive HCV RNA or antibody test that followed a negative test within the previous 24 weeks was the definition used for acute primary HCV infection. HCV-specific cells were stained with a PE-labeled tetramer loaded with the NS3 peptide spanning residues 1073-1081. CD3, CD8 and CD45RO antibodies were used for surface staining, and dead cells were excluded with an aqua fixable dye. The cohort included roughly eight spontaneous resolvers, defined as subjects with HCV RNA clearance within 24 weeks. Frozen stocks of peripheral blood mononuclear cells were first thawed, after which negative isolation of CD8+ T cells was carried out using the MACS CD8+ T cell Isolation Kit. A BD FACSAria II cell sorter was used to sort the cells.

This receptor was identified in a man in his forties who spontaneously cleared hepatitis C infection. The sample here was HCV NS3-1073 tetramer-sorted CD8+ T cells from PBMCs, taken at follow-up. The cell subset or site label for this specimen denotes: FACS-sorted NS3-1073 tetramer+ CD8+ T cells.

The nucleotides are TGTGCCAGCAGCTTAGGACCGGAGTTTAAAGCTTTCTTT. Protein translation: CASSLGPEFKAFF. The rearrangement combines TRBV13 with TRBJ1-1; the D gene is not confidently resolved. Sequences PRHDT (CDR1) and FYEKMQ (CDR2) are obtained from the germline V gene (reference sequence). V and J are truncated by 0 bases and 9 bases respectively, leaving an intervening sequence of 11 bases. From the cysteine up to the phenylalanine, the CDR3 has a length of 13 residues. The kept DNA is CDR3 alone, 39 bases in frame from the first base.